This T cell receptor (beta chain) is from a study of blood T cell repertoires in COVID-19. Method: immunoSEQ multiplex PCR; TCRdb's copy keeps in-frame clones and lacks some. The sample gives some 200,000 clones, over 75% of which show up once; about 7% is in the top ten. The V gene's germline CDR1 is LGHNA and CDR2 YSLEER. This CDR3 is 16 amino acids long. V lost 4 bases to trimming and J lost 4 bases; unmatched junction nucleotides: 9. This sequence was found in a woman aged 40 to 49 with acute COVID-19. The V call is TRBV4-3, the J call TRBJ2-2, with TRBD1 matching over 7 bases. Sequencing input: PBMCs or T cells enriched from blood (not recorded which). CDR3 in DNA: TGCGCCAGCAGCCTAGGGGACAGACCTATCACCGGGGAGCTGTTTTTT. It codes for CASSLGDRPITGELFF.